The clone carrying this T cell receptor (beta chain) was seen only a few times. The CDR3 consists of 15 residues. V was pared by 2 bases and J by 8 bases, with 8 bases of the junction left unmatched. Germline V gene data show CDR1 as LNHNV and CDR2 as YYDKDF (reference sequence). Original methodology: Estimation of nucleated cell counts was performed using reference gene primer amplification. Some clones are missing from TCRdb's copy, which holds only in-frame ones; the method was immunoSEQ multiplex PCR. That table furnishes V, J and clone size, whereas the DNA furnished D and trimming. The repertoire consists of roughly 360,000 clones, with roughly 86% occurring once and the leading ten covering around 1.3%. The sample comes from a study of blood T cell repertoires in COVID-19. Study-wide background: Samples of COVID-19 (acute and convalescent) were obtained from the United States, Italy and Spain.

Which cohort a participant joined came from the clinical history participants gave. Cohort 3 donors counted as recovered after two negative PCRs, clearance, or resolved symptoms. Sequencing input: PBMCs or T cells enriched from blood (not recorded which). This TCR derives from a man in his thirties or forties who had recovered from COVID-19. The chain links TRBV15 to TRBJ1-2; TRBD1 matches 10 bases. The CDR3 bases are TGTGCCACCAGCAGAAAGACAGGGGGCATTTACGGCTACACCTTC. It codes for CATSRKTGGIYGYTF.